This record looks at one T cell receptor (beta chain) sequence and its context. Its target is unknown. Between the trimmed V and J ends, which lost 0 bases and 6 bases, there was a span of 6 bases. CDR3 length: 13 amino acids. Germline V CDR1 and CDR2: LNHNV, YYDKDF (reference sequence). The data derive from a study of Tregs in tolerant kidney transplant recipients. Findings and caveats of the study: Some patients' samples used different primers over time, so nucleotide sequences weren't comparable.

Recipients received nonmyeloablative bone marrow transplants from related graft donors, with transient mixed chimerism. The assay was immunoSEQ multiplex PCR, and TCRdb's table has in-frame clones only and misses some. The sample has roughly 80,000 clones, more than 85% seen once. The chain couples TRBV15 to TRBJ1-5; D gene uncertain. The input for sequencing was CD4+ T cells from blood (PBMCs), taken 24 months after the transplant. The sequence was collected from a human patient who received a combined kidney and bone marrow transplant. Certain T cells may be donor cells from the graft. The CDR3 bases are TGTGCCACCAGCAGAGATCAGCGTCAGCCCCAGCATTTT. Translating gives CATSRDQRQPQHF.